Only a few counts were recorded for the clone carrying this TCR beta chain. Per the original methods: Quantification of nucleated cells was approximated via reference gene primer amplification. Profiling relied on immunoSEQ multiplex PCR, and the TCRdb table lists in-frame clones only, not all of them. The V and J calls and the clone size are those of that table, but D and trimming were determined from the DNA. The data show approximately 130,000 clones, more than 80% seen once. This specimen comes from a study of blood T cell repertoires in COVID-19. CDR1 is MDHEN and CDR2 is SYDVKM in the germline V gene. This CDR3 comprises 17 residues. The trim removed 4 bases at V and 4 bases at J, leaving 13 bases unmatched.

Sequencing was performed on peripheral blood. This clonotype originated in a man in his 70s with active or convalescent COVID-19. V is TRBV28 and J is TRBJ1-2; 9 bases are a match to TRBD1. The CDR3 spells CASSSQGQGPNVYGYTF. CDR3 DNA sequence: TGTGCCAGCAGTTCCCAGGGACAGGGCCCTAACGTCTATGGCTACACCTTC.